The 20 T cell receptor beta chains below were found in one sample sequenced in a study of cytomegalovirus exposure and HLA in healthy donors. PCR used 60 Vbeta primers and 13 Jbeta primers. Assay used: immunoSEQ multiplex PCR; TCRdb lists only in-frame clones, some missing. The repertoire has about 220,000 clones, approximately 68% of them found once; the top ten carry 1.8%. Sample: PBMCs. These receptors were collected from a young woman in good health and CMV-seronegative.

This clone has only a few counts. The chain recombines TRBV29-1 with TRBJ1-1, with D perhaps TRBD1 (6 bases). The CDR3 spans 13 residues. Germline CDR1 SQVTM, CDR2 ANQGSEA. V shed 3 bases and J shed 5 bases, with 13 bases lying between them. The CDR3 DNA reads as TGCAGCGTTGAGCAGGGGAGGGGGACTGAAGCTTTCTTT. Translating gives CSVEQGRGTEAFF.

This clone was counted once. The chain combines TRBV10-2 with TRBJ2-3; 9 bases fit TRBD2. Germline CDR1 is WSHSY and CDR2 is SAAADI. Trimming cost V 5 bases and J 3 bases; bases outside gene matches: 6. The CDR3 spans 15 residues. This CDR3 reads CASSSLTSGTDTQYF. The CDR3 DNA reads TGCGCCAGCAGTTCTCTTACTAGCGGGACAGATACGCAGTATTTT.

About this clone itself: Other DNA sequences in this specimen translate into the identical CDR3. V usage is TRBV7-3 and J usage is TRBJ2-1, with a tentative D call TRBD1 (6 bases). The CDR3 extends over 13 amino acids. The ends were cut back, 1 base at V and 6 bases at J, with 7 bases in the middle. Per the germline V gene, CDR1 is SGHTA and CDR2 is FQGTGA. CDR3: CASSLKGGNEQFF. The CDR3 DNA reads as TGTGCCAGCAGCTTAAAAGGGGGCAATGAGCAGTTCTTC.

This clone was seen a single time. CDR3 DNA: TGCAGCGTTCTACCGGTGGGGCAGGGGGAGACCCAGTACTTC. This gives the protein CSVLPVGQGETQYF. J is TRBJ2-5 and V is TRBV29-1, with D maybe TRBD1 (6 bases). Trimming cost V 5 bases and J 5 bases, with 18 bases left between them. Germline-derived CDR1 and CDR2 are SQVTM and ANQGSEA. The CDR3 contains 14 residues.

V gene TRBV18 combines with J gene TRBJ1-1; TRBD1 aligns across 8 bases. The V segment lost 2 bases and the J segment 2 bases; nucleotides outside the gene matches: 7. The CDR3 length is 16 residues. CDR1 is KGHSH, CDR2 LQKENI, per germline. The CDR3 bases are TGTGCCAGCTCACCAACAGGGGGGGAGGGAAACACTGAAGCTTTCTTT. Residues: CASSPTGGEGNTEAFF.

A few counts support this clone. The V gene is TRBV2, the J gene TRBJ1-1, with D perhaps TRBD1 (6 bases). Trimming took 4 bases from V and 5 from J, leaving 14 bases between them. The germline V gene has CDR1 SNHLY and CDR2 FYNNEI. The CDR3 is 14 residues long. The CDR3: CASSAGGRETEAFF. The DNA of the CDR3 is TGTGCCAGCAGTGCGGGGGGGCGAGAGACTGAAGCTTTCTTT.

The chain carries TRBV6-1 and TRBJ1-2; 9 positions match TRBD1. The V gene end was trimmed by 5 bases and the J gene end by 9 bases; junction bases not matched to a gene: 7. CDR3 length: 13 residues. Germline V gene sequence: CDR1 MNHNS, CDR2 SASEGT. The CDR3 DNA sequence: TGTGCCAGCAGTACTACAGGGGGCAATAGCTACACCTTC. It is translated as CASSTTGGNSYTF.

The V gene is TRBV19, the J gene TRBJ2-7; 9 bases are a match to TRBD1. Germline-derived CDR1 and CDR2 are LNHDA and SQIVND (reference sequence). J was trimmed by 2 bases and V by 4 bases; bases with no gene match: 3. The CDR3 covers 14 residues. This CDR3 is CASSRGQGPYEQYF. The CDR3 DNA follows: TGTGCCAGTAGTAGGGGACAGGGTCCCTACGAGCAGTACTTC.

This clone was found once. The rearrangement joins TRBV13 to TRBJ1-5, with a possible D match to TRBD1 (5 bases). The CDR3 has 18 residues. Trimming took 2 bases from V and 5 from J, leaving 22 bases between them. Per the germline V gene, CDR1 is PRHDT and CDR2 is FYEKMQ (reference sequence). The CDR3 here is CASSLRTAGRAYDQPQHF. The CDR3 DNA reads as TGTGCCAGCAGCTTAAGGACGGCGGGACGGGCTTATGATCAGCCCCAGCATTTT.

The chain carries TRBV27 and TRBJ1-2; TRBD1 matches 10 bases. The ends lost 4 bases at V and 6 bases at J; junction bases unmatched: 2. The CDR3 sequence is 13 residues long. Germline CDR1 MNHEY, CDR2 SMNVEV (reference sequence). CDR3 loop: CASSWGQGNGYTF. The CDR3 region has the DNA TGTGCCAGCAGTTGGGGACAGGGGAATGGCTACACCTTC.

CDR3 coding DNA: TGTGCCAGCAGTCCTCAGGGGACCTTCTATGGCTACACCTTC. This encodes CASSPQGTFYGYTF. V is TRBV27 and J is TRBJ1-2; D is possibly TRBD1 (6 bases). CDR3 length equals 14 residues. V was shortened by 5 bases and J by 4 bases, with 14 bases between the two germline ends. Germline values: CDR1 MNHEY, CDR2 SMNVEV (reference sequence).

Points on this clone: No conserved phenylalanine or tryptophan ends this CDR3, so it is likely a read error. The chain employs TRBV6-5 and TRBJ1-5, with a weak D call TRBD1 (6 bases). The V gene lost 5 bases and the J gene lost 5 bases, with 10 bases spanning the gap. Germline V gene lookup returns CDR1 MNHEY and CDR2 SVGAGI. The CDR3 is 13 residues long. CDR3 sequence: CASSTGSYQPQHL. The CDR3 DNA reads TGTGCCAGCAGTACAGGGTCTTATCAGCCCCAGCATTTG.

The chain joins TRBV5-1 to TRBJ1-4; D uncertain. V was trimmed by 0 bases and J by 8 bases, leaving 17 bases between them. This CDR3 is 16 amino acids long. Germline CDR1 and CDR2: SGHRS and YFSETQ. CDR3 amino acids: CASSLAGARSMEKLFF. DNA for the CDR3: TGCGCCAGCAGCTTGGCCGGAGCACGGAGCATGGAAAAACTGTTTTTT. The full variable domain, completed using reference TRBV5-1 and TRBJ1-4, is KAGVTQTPRYLIKTRGQQVTLSCSPISGHRSVSWYQQTPGQGLQFLFEYFSETQRNKGNFPGRFSGRQFSNSRSEMNVSTLELGDSALYLCASSLAGARSMEKLFFGSGTQLSVL.

The chain carries TRBV7-2 and TRBJ2-2; possible D gene TRBD2, 7 bases. Trimming took off 11 bases at V and 1 base at J, with 17 bases between the two ends. Germline V gene data show CDR1 as SGHTA and CDR2 as FQGNSA. The CDR3 is 15 residues long. CDR3 sequence reads: CASRLRGLNTGELFF. The CDR3 DNA sequence: TGTGCCTCTCGGTTGCGGGGGCTGAACACCGGGGAGCTGTTTTTT.

The DNA for the CDR3 is TGTGCCAGCACCCTGGAAAGGACAGCCACCGAGCAGTACTTC. This sequence encodes CASTLERTATEQYF. The rearrangement joins TRBV6-5 to TRBJ2-5, with D possibly TRBD1 on 6 matching bases. TRBJ2-7 explains the end of the DNA better; the J call may be wrong. Germline V gene lookup returns CDR1 MNHEY and CDR2 SVGAGI. The CDR3 has 14 amino acids.

This chain joins TRBV2 and TRBJ2-6; TRBD1 matches at 10 bases. Germline V gene sequence: CDR1 SNHLY, CDR2 FYNNEI. V shed 5 bases and J 2 bases; nucleotides not matched to a gene: 9. The CDR3 loop spans 18 amino acids. CDR3 coding DNA: TGTGCCAGCAGTCTCCGGGACAGGGGATGGGCTGGGGCCAACGTCCTGACTTTC. Its protein is CASSLRDRGWAGANVLTF.

V and J are TRBV6-1 and TRBJ2-1, with 11 bases that match TRBD2. The CDR3 spans 18 residues. Germline V lookup: CDR1 MNHNS, CDR2 SASEGT. The V and J ends lost 4 bases and 0 bases, in that order; junction bases with no gene match: 8. CDR3 loop: CASSALAGGFSSYNEQFF. For the CDR3, the DNA is TGTGCCAGCAGTGCGCTAGCGGGAGGCTTCAGCTCCTACAATGAGCAGTTCTTC.

The chain recombines TRBV2 with TRBJ2-2; weak D call: TRBD2 (6 bases). Trimming removed 3 bases at V and 1 base at J, with 12 bases between. The CDR3 runs 16 residues. CDR1 is SNHLY and CDR2 is FYNNEI in the germline V gene. As DNA, the CDR3 is TGTGCCAGCAGTGAGGACTCTAGCGTGAACACCGGGGAGCTGTTTTTT. Translation gives CASSEDSSVNTGELFF.

This clone was counted a few times. The chain couples TRBV11-3 to TRBJ1-2; a possible D gene is TRBD1 (6 bases). This CDR3 is 12 amino acids long. Germline loops: CDR1 SGHNT, CDR2 YENEEA. The V gene lost 2 bases and the J gene lost 8 bases, with 9 bases spanning the gap. CDR3 DNA: TGTGCCAGCAGCTTATTGGGGGCGGGCTACACCTTC. Protein: CASSLLGAGYTF.

This clone was found once. The chain combines TRBV7-3 with TRBJ2-2; TRBD2 matches 9 bases. The CDR3 consists of 15 residues. Germline V gene sequence: CDR1 SGHTA, CDR2 FQGTGA. V was clipped by 5 bases and J by 5 bases; unmatched bases: 6. The CDR3 region is CASSNSGSSTGELFF. Written as DNA, the CDR3 is TGTGCCAGCAGCAATAGCGGGAGCTCTACCGGGGAGCTGTTTTTT.